Listed below are T cell receptor beta chains from one sample, sequenced in a study of metastatic and nonmetastatic thyroid tumors. TCRdb re-clonotyped the PCR reads via MiXCR. Here the sample spans 27,000 or so clones, roughly 15% being singletons. Sequencing used blood. These receptors all come from a male donor with papillary thyroid cancer or a benign thyroid nodule (not recorded which). Some clones in this sample may be carry-over from other donors' samples. Both conserved end residues are part of each CDR3. The order of the fields is V gene, clone size, D gene, J gene, CDR3 protein, CDR3 DNA. D genes are given only for firm matches. Only part of the rows carry a size: once, few, many, or a class if the clone is expanded.

TRBV11-2	many	.	TRBJ1-4	CASSPDINEKLFF	TGTGCCAGCAGCCCCGACATTAATGAAAAACTGTTTTTT
TRBV27	medium-sized	TRBD1	TRBJ1-6	CASRWTGAYSPLHF	TGTGCCAGCAGGTGGACAGGGGCCTATTCACCCCTCCACTTT
TRBV7-9	many	.	TRBJ1-4	CASSLGQNNEKLFF	TGTGCCAGCAGCTTAGGCCAGAACAATGAAAAACTGTTTTTT
TRBV6-1	few	.	TRBJ2-1	CASSDYSGRSFNEQFF	TGTGCCAGCAGTGACTATAGCGGCAGGTCCTTCAATGAGCAGTTCTTC
TRBV27	few	TRBD2	TRBJ2-6	CAISAWGGANFLTF	TGTGCCATCAGCGCCTGGGGAGGGGCCAACTTCCTGACTTTC
TRBV7-9	many	.	TRBJ2-7	CASSLASLSYEQYF	TGTGCCAGCAGCTTAGCCTCCCTGTCCTACGAGCAGTACTTC
TRBV6-1	.	.	TRBJ1-3	CSSSEAWVEFGNTIYF	TGTTCCAGCAGTGAAGCGTGGGTAGAATTTGGAAACACCATATACTTT
TRBV10-3	.	.	TRBJ2-2	CAIIDRYRGNTVELFF	TGTGCCATCATTGATCGCTATCGGGGAAACACCGTTGAGCTGTTTTTT
TRBV6-1	many	TRBD1	TRBJ2-6	CASSEGRGLSGANVLTF	TGTGCCAGCAGTGAGGGCAGGGGGCTCTCTGGGGCCAACGTCCTGACTTTC
TRBV27	many	.	TRBJ2-3	CASISRDTQYF	TGTGCCAGCATTTCCAGGGATACGCAGTATTTT
TRBV19	many	TRBD2	TRBJ2-5	CASSMGGLAVQETQYF	TGTGCCAGTAGTATGGGGGGACTAGCGGTCCAAGAGACCCAGTACTTC
TRBV6-1	many	.	TRBJ1-5	CASSLEGSGNQPQHF	TGTGCCAGCAGCCTCGAAGGGTCGGGCAATCAGCCCCAGCATTTT
TRBV7-7	many	.	TRBJ2-5	CASSLGRPGQETQYF	TGTGCTAGCAGCCTAGGGAGACCGGGGCAAGAGACCCAGTACTTC
TRBV20-1	.	TRBD1	TRBJ2-3	CSARPGQGGLNTQYF	TGCAGTGCAAGACCGGGACAGGGGGGTTTAAATACGCAGTATTTT
TRBV27	.	TRBD2	TRBJ2-1	CASSHIGRINNEQFF	TGTGCCAGCAGTCATATCGGGAGGATAAACAATGAGCAGTTCTTC
TRBV6-1	few	.	TRBJ1-2	CASTTETNYGYTF	TGTGCCAGCACCACGGAAACTAACTATGGCTACACCTTC
TRBV15	few	.	TRBJ2-7	CATSREGGAYEQYF	TGTGCCACCAGCAGAGAGGGGGGAGCTTACGAGCAGTACTTC